The 30 T cell receptor beta chains reported below all come from one sample, sequenced in a study of OX40 agonist ivuxolimab in advanced cancers. The assay was immunoSEQ multiplex PCR, and TCRdb's table has in-frame clones only and misses some. Among some 40,000 clones listed, about 90% were seen once. Specimen: CD4+ or CD8+ T cells sorted from blood, collected in a trial of the OX40 agonist ivuxolimab. The receptors derive from an adult with an advanced solid tumor such as melanoma, head and neck, liver or kidney cancer.

In its sample, this clone was seen a few times. J is TRBJ2-7 and V is TRBV19, with 9 bases fitting TRBD1. V was clipped by 6 bases and J by 0 bases; unmatched bases: 6. Germline CDR1 LNHDA, CDR2 SQIVND (reference sequence). The CDR3 sequence is 15 residues long. Written as DNA, the CDR3 is TGTGCCAGTAGCCCCGGACAGGGGCACTCCTACGAGCAGTACTTC. Encoded protein: CASSPGQGHSYEQYF. Variable domain in full (rest from reference TRBV19 and TRBJ2-7): DGGITQSPKYLFRKEGQNVTLSCEQNLNHDAMYWYRQDPGQGLRLIYYSQIVNDFQKGDIAEGYSVSREKKESFPLTVTSAQKNPTAFYLCASSPGQGHSYEQYFGPGTRLTVT.

This chain uses TRBV6-1 with TRBJ2-1; TRBD2 matches at 7 bases. Trimming removed 2 bases from V and 10 bases from J; junction bases left unmatched: 11. Germline loops: CDR1 MNHNS, CDR2 SASEGT. The CDR3 sequence is 15 residues long. CDR3 loop: CASSEWVSGSTEQFF. The CDR3 DNA reads as TGTGCCAGCAGTGAATGGGTTAGCGGGTCAACAGAGCAGTTCTTC.

V usage is TRBV5-1 and J usage is TRBJ1-3, with TRBD1 identical over 8 bases. CDR3 length: 16 amino acids. Trimming removed 0 bases from V and 2 bases from J; junction bases left unmatched: 4. Germline V gene sequence: CDR1 SGHRS, CDR2 YFSETQ. In DNA form, the CDR3 reads TGCGCCAGCAGCTTGGGCAGGGGGCGTGCTGGAAACACCATATATTTT. Amino acids: CASSLGRGRAGNTIYF.

The J gene is TRBJ2-7, the V gene TRBV6-5; D possibly corresponds to TRBD1 (5 bases). This CDR3 comprises 14 residues. Germline V lookup: CDR1 MNHEY, CDR2 SVGAGI. V was pared by 4 bases and J by 2 bases, with 12 bases between. The CDR3 coding sequence is TGTGCCAGCAGTTGGCAGGGATCAACCTACGAGCAGTACTTC. Protein: CASSWQGSTYEQYF.

The sample holds one count of this clone. The CDR3 region is CASSQSRDRVYEQYF. CDR3 bases: TGCGCCAGCAGCCAATCCAGGGACAGGGTTTACGAGCAGTACTTC. The V gene is TRBV4-1, the J gene TRBJ2-5, with TRBD1 matching 9 bases. The J call may be in error: the DNA end matches TRBJ2-7 better. CDR1 and CDR2 (germline): MGHRA, YSYEKL. The CDR3 has 15 residues.

V is TRBV5-6 and J is TRBJ1-4, with 9 bases that match TRBD1. Germline V gene lookup returns CDR1 SGHDT and CDR2 YYEEEE. This CDR3 has 15 amino acids. The V gene end was trimmed by 5 bases and the J gene end by 8 bases; junction bases not matched to a gene: 10. The chain's CDR3 is CASRRNRGLGEKLFF. In nucleotides, the CDR3 is TGTGCCAGCAGACGAAACAGGGGGCTTGGCGAAAAACTGTTTTTT.

The chain couples TRBV5-6 to TRBJ1-1; D might be TRBD1 (5 bases). There are 13 residues in the CDR3. Germline CDR1 is SGHDT and CDR2 is YYEEEE. V was shortened by 2 bases and J by 4 bases, with 9 bases between the two germline ends. The CDR3 bases are TGTGCCAGCAGCTTTTCGGGGGGCACTGAAGCTTTCTTT. It specifies CASSFSGGTEAFF. Full variable domain (outside the CDR3, taken from reference TRBV5-6 and TRBJ1-1): DAGVTQSPTHLIKTRGQQVTLRCSPKSGHDTVSWYQQALGQGPQFIFQYYEEEERQRGNFPDRFSGHQFPNYSSELNVNALLLGDSALYLCASSFSGGTEAFFGQGTRLTVV.

V is TRBV28 and J is TRBJ2-7; D unresolved. The germline V and J ends were trimmed by 7 bases and 1 base, with 11 bases remaining between them. Germline CDR1 reads MDHEN; CDR2 reads SYDVKM. This CDR3 is built from 13 residues. CDR3 coding DNA: TGTGCCAGCACTCTAAGCTTGTCCTACGAGCAGTACTTC. Its translation: CASTLSLSYEQYF.

This clone was counted a single time. The chain employs TRBV2 and TRBJ2-7, with D tentatively TRBD1 (6 bases). The CDR3 is made up of 15 amino acids. CDR1 and CDR2 (germline): SNHLY, FYNNEI. With 7 bases removed from V and 6 bases from J, the gap between germline ends came to 22 bases. DNA for the CDR3: TGTGCCAGCACCCGATCAGGGGAAAAGCTTGTCGAGCAGTACTTC. Its protein product is CASTRSGEKLVEQYF.

CDR3 protein: CASGLVWGTEAFF. The CDR3 DNA is TGTGCTAGTGGTTTGGTATGGGGCACTGAAGCTTTCTTT. The rearrangement uses TRBV12-5 and TRBJ1-1; D unclear. Per germline, CDR1 LGHNT and CDR2 FRNRAP. Trimming took 0 bases from V and 4 from J, leaving 6 bases between them. The CDR3 sequence is 13 residues long.

V and J are TRBV10-3 and TRBJ1-5, with D possibly matching TRBD1 (6 bases). Trimming pared 9 bases from V and 0 bases from J, leaving 30 bases between. CDR1 and CDR2 (germline): ENHRY, SYGVKD. There are 20 residues in the CDR3. The CDR3 region has the DNA TGTGCCATGGAACTACTCATTGGGACACCGAATCTTTATAGCAATCAGCCCCAGCATTTT. Its protein product is CAMELLIGTPNLYSNQPQHF.

This clone was observed once. The J gene is TRBJ1-2, the V gene TRBV27, with D hard to call. V was clipped by 5 bases and J by 4 bases, with 11 bases between them. CDR3 length equals 13 residues. CDR1 is MNHEY and CDR2 is SMNVEV in the germline V gene (reference sequence). CDR3 region: CASSPTKSYGYTF. In DNA, the CDR3 is TGTGCCAGCAGTCCTACTAAAAGCTATGGCTACACCTTC.

The chain recombines TRBV6-1 with TRBJ1-1; D is unresolved. The V and J ends lost 5 bases and 3 bases respectively, with 4 bases between them. CDR1 MNHNS and CDR2 SASEGT come from the germline V gene. This CDR3 is built from 11 residues. The CDR3 DNA follows: TGTGCCAGCAGTTCTGACACTGAAGCTTTCTTT. It translates to CASSSDTEAFF.

The CDR3, as DNA: TGTGCCAGCAGTTCATGGGCATACACTGAAGCTTTCTTT. Its protein product is CASSSWAYTEAFF. V usage is TRBV27 and J usage is TRBJ1-1; D ambiguous. From germline, CDR1 is MNHEY and CDR2 SMNVEV (reference sequence). The V end lost 4 bases, the J end lost 3 bases, and 9 bases lay between the germline ends. The CDR3 has 13 amino acids.

This rearrangement joins TRBV27 to TRBJ2-1; D call uncertain. Per the germline V gene, CDR1 is MNHEY and CDR2 is SMNVEV (reference sequence). There are 12 residues in the CDR3. V lost 4 bases, J lost 6 bases, and 7 bases lay in between. CDR3 residues: CASSSGSNEQFF. The DNA of the CDR3 is TGTGCCAGCAGTTCAGGTTCCAATGAGCAGTTCTTC.

The chain is built from TRBV15 and TRBJ1-2; D gene ambiguous. The CDR3 sequence is 15 residues long. Germline V lookup: CDR1 LNHNV, CDR2 YYDKDF (reference sequence). Trimming stripped 3 bases from V and 4 bases from J, with 15 bases between. The CDR3 nucleotides read TGTGCCACCAGCAGTAGAAATGCGGGTGGCTATGGCTACACCTTC. Amino acids: CATSSRNAGGYGYTF. The variable domain in full, completed from reference TRBV15 and TRBJ1-2, reads DAMVIQNPRYQVTQFGKPVTLSCSQTLNHNVMYWYQQKSSQAPKLLFHYYDKDFNNEADTPDNFQSRRPNTSFCFLDIRSPGLGDTAMYLCATSSRNAGGYGYTFGSGTRLTVV.

The chain couples TRBV7-9 to TRBJ2-7; no firm D call. Per germline, CDR1 SEHNR and CDR2 FQNEAQ (reference sequence). CDR3 length equals 12 residues. Trimming stripped 5 bases from V and 7 bases from J, with 12 bases between. The CDR3 here is CASSPTPREQYF. CDR3 nucleotide sequence: TGTGCCAGCAGCCCAACCCCACGGGAGCAGTACTTC.

The CDR3 is CASRRGASTDTQYF. The CDR3 DNA follows: TGTGCCAGTAGGCGGGGGGCGAGCACAGATACGCAGTATTTT. The chain uses TRBV19 and TRBJ2-3; TRBD2 aligns across 8 bases. The V segment lost 6 bases and the J segment 0 bases; nucleotides outside the gene matches: 2. There are 14 residues in the CDR3. Looked up from germline, CDR1 is LNHDA and CDR2 is SQIVND (reference sequence).

CDR3 DNA sequence: TGTGCCAGACGTGGGGGGGCGGCCTATGGCTACACCTTC. Its translation is CARRGGAAYGYTF. This rearrangement joins TRBV2 to TRBJ1-2, with D perhaps TRBD1 (6 bases). The CDR3 totals 13 residues. Germline assignment: CDR1 SNHLY and CDR2 FYNNEI. Trimming shortened V by 9 bases and J by 4 bases, and 15 bases separated the two germline ends.

This chain links TRBV5-1 with TRBJ2-1, with a weak D call TRBD2 (6 bases). From germline, CDR1 is SGHRS and CDR2 YFSETQ. The CDR3 has 16 amino acids. V lost 0 bases and J 2 bases, leaving 12 bases between the germline ends. The CDR3 DNA reads TGCGCCAGCAGCTTGGGGAGGGACTTTCCCTACAATGAGCAGTTCTTC. This gives the protein CASSLGRDFPYNEQFF.

V and J are TRBV4-1 and TRBJ2-7, with D unresolved. Germline V CDR1 and CDR2: MGHRA, YSYEKL. The CDR3 covers 17 residues. Between the trimmed V and J ends, which lost 1 base and 3 bases, there was a span of 19 bases. For the CDR3, the DNA is TGCGCCAGCAGCCAAGTAGCCGGCCTTGCAGGCGACTACGAGCAGTACTTC. Its translation: CASSQVAGLAGDYEQYF.

The rearrangement joins TRBV4-1 to TRBJ1-4; D may be TRBD1 (6 bases). V was cut by 5 bases and J by 8 bases, with 18 bases left in between. The CDR3 totals 15 residues. Germline V CDR1 and CDR2: MGHRA, YSYEKL. CDR3 bases: TGCGCCAGCAGCGCGAGACAGGTAGACGAGGAAAAACTGTTTTTT. It encodes CASSARQVDEEKLFF.

This clone appeared once. The J gene is TRBJ1-1, the V gene TRBV5-6, with D hard to call. The CDR3 spans 13 residues. Between the trimmed V and J ends, which lost 0 bases and 7 bases, there was a span of 10 bases. The germline gives CDR1 SGHDT, CDR2 YYEEEE. CDR3 sequence: CASSLASEYEAFF. CDR3 bases: TGTGCCAGCAGCTTGGCCTCTGAGTATGAAGCTTTCTTT.

The chain links TRBV2 to TRBJ2-7; TRBD2 matches 11 bases. CDR1 and CDR2 (germline): SNHLY, FYNNEI. The CDR3 runs to 15 residues. J lost 5 bases, V lost 6 bases, and 9 bases had no gene match. CDR3 amino acids: CASRTTSGGPHEQYF. The DNA of the CDR3 is TGTGCCAGCAGGACCACTAGCGGGGGCCCCCACGAGCAGTACTTC.

V gene TRBV2 combines with J gene TRBJ1-5; possibly TRBD1 for D (5 bases). The CDR3 runs 13 residues. CDR1 is SNHLY, CDR2 FYNNEI, per germline. V gave up 8 bases and J gave up 7 bases, with 15 bases separating them. The CDR3 loop reads CASAGHGTQPQHF. CDR3 nucleotides: TGTGCCAGCGCCGGACACGGAACCCAGCCCCAGCATTTT. Full variable domain (outside the CDR3, taken from reference TRBV2 and TRBJ1-5): EPEVTQTPSHQVTQMGQEVILRCVPISNHLYFYWYRQILGQKVEFLVSFYNNEISEKSEIFDDQFSVERPDGSNFTLKIRSTKLEDSAMYFCASAGHGTQPQHFGDGTRLSIL.

This clone showed up just once. The rearrangement links TRBV2 to TRBJ1-3, with D maybe TRBD1 (5 bases). From germline, CDR1 is SNHLY and CDR2 FYNNEI. V lost 4 bases, J lost 2 bases, and 15 bases lay in between. The CDR3 is made up of 16 amino acids. The CDR3 DNA reads as TGTGCCAGCAGTGGGGGGTTTATTATGCCTGGAAACACCATATATTTT. Translating gives CASSGGFIMPGNTIYF.

Regarding this clone: Its ends do not fully match the called genes, so a read error is possible. Other DNA sequences in the sample encode the same CDR3. The chain combines TRBV2 with TRBJ2-7, with unresolved D. This CDR3 has 14 amino acids. Per germline, CDR1 SNHLY and CDR2 FYNNEI. Written as DNA, the CDR3 is TGTGCCAGCAGTGAAATGAACAGATACTACGCGCCGTCCTTC. This codes for CASSEMNRYYAPSF.

The V call is TRBV27, the J call TRBJ2-4; weak D call: TRBD1 (6 bases). Trimming pared 3 bases from V and 3 bases from J, leaving 12 bases between. The CDR3 sequence is 15 residues long. Germline CDR1 and CDR2: MNHEY and SMNVEV (reference sequence). The CDR3: CASSLIQGFKNIQYF. CDR3 sequence (DNA): TGTGCCAGCAGTTTGATCCAGGGGTTCAAAAACATTCAGTACTTC.

This rearrangement joins TRBV19 to TRBJ2-7; the D gene is possibly TRBD2 (6 bases). V was trimmed by 1 base and J by 6 bases, leaving 10 bases between them. The V gene's germline CDR1 is LNHDA and CDR2 SQIVND (reference sequence). The CDR3 has 13 residues. The CDR3: CASSIGGTLEQYF. The CDR3 DNA follows: TGTGCCAGTAGTATAGGGGGGACTCTCGAGCAGTACTTC.

The genes are TRBV7-9 and TRBJ1-2, with TRBD1 identical over 7 bases. Germline V lookup: CDR1 SEHNR, CDR2 FQNEAQ (reference sequence). This CDR3 comprises 15 residues. V lost 1 base to trimming and J lost 6 bases; unmatched junction nucleotides: 8. The CDR3 protein is CASSLGGTVFNGYTF. The CDR3 DNA is TGTGCCAGCAGCTTAGGCGGGACAGTCTTCAATGGCTACACCTTC.